The T cell receptor (beta chain) under discussion was sequenced for a study of cytomegalovirus exposure and HLA in healthy donors. Study-level points and caveats: Analysis was carried out at a later point, and it linked a missense DCLRE1C variant to TCR beta V- and J-gene trimming. Most TCR sequences showed up rarely, but some public TCRs showed up in many donors. In an earlier analysis, in roughly 600 donors, most V segments appeared productive either ~87% or ~30% of the time. A highly shared variant cluster was judged a likely technical artifact.

Remarks on this clone: The antigen remains undetermined.

The study ran its PCR with 60 Vbeta and 13 Jbeta primers. The method was immunoSEQ multiplex PCR; TCRdb's version includes in-frame clones alone and lacks a portion of them. The repertoire holds under 90,000 clones, with 70% to 80% as singletons. The CDR3 is 14 amino acids. Germline assignment: CDR1 SGHNT and CDR2 YENEEA. Trimming removed 2 bases at V and 2 bases at J, with 9 bases between. The origin of this receptor is a man aged 50-60 years in good health and CMV-seropositive. Sequenced input: PBMCs. This chain links TRBV11-3 with TRBJ2-5; TRBD1 is a possible D gene (6 bases). The CDR3 bases are TGTGCCAGCAGCTTACACAGGGCGCAAGAGACCCAGTACTTC. This translates into CASSLHRAQETQYF.